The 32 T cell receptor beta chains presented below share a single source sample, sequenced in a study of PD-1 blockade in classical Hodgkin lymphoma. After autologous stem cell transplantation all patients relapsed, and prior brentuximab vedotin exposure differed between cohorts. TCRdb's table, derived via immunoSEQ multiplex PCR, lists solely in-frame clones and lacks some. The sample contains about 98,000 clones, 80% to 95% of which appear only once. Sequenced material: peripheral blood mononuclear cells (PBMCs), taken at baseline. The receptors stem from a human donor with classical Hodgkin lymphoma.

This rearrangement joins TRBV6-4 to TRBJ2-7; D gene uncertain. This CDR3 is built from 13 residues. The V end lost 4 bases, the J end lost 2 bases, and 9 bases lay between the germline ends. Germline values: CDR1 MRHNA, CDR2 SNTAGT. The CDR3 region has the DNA TGTGCCAGCAGTGTAGACCATACCTACGAGCAGTACTTC. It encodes CASSVDHTYEQYF.

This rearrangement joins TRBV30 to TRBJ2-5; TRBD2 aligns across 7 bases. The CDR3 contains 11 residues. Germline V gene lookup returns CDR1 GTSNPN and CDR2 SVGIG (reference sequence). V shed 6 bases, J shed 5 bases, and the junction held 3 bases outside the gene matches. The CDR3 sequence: CACLGGETQYF. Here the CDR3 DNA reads TGTGCCTGCCTGGGGGGGGAGACCCAGTACTTC. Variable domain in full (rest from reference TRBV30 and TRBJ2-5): SQTIHQWPATLVQPVGSPLSLECTVEGTSNPNLYWYRQAAGRGLQLLFYSVGIGQISSEVPQNLSASRPQDRQFILSSKKLLLSDSGFYLCACLGGETQYFGPGTRLLVL.

Here the CDR3 reads CASSGMGPQTYEQYF. CDR3 nucleotides: TGCGCCAGCAGCGGAATGGGACCTCAAACCTACGAGCAGTACTTC. The chain carries TRBV5-1 and TRBJ2-7; D possibly matches TRBD1 or TRBD2 (5 bases each). The germline V and J ends were trimmed by 4 bases and 2 bases, with 16 bases remaining between them. Germline CDR1 is SGHRS and CDR2 is YFSETQ. The CDR3 covers 15 residues. The whole variable domain, remainder taken from reference TRBV5-1 and TRBJ2-7, is KAGVTQTPRYLIKTRGQQVTLSCSPISGHRSVSWYQQTPGQGLQFLFEYFSETQRNKGNFPGRFSGRQFSNSRSEMNVSTLELGDSALYLCASSGMGPQTYEQYFGPGTRLTVT.

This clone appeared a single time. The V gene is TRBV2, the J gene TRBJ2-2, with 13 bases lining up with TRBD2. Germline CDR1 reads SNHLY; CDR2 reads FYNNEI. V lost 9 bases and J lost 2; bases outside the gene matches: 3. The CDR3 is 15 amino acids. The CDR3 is CASRGLAGNTGELFF. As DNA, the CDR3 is TGTGCCAGTAGGGGACTAGCGGGAAACACCGGGGAGCTGTTTTTT.

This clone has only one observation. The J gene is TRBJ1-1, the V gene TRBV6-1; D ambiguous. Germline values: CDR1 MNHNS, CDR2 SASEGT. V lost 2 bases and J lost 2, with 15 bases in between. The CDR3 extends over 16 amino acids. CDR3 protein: CASSERSTRANTEAFF. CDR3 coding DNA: TGTGCCAGCAGTGAACGATCCACCCGGGCAAACACTGAAGCTTTCTTT.

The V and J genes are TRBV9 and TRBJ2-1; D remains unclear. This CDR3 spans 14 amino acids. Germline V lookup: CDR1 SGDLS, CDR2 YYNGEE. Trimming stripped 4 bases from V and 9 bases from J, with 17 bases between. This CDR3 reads CASSSLPKAREQFF. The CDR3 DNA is TGTGCCAGCAGCTCCCTCCCGAAGGCTCGTGAGCAGTTCTTC.

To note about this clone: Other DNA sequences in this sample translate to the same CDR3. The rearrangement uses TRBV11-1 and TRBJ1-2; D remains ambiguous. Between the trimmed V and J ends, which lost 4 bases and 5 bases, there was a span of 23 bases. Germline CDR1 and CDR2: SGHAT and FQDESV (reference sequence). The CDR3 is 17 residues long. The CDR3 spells CASSSPSANPNDYGYTF. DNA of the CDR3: TGTGCCAGCAGCTCACCGTCAGCTAATCCCAACGATTATGGCTACACCTTC.

CDR3 DNA: TGTGCCAGCGGACGGACAGGGGTGAATTCACCCCTCCACTTT. This codes for CASGRTGVNSPLHF. The chain joins TRBV6-5 to TRBJ1-6; 9 nucleotides agree with TRBD1. The CDR3 extends over 14 amino acids. The V and J ends lost 8 bases and 7 bases, in that order; junction bases with no gene match: 6. Germline V gene lookup returns CDR1 MNHEY and CDR2 SVGAGI.

The CDR3 bases are TGCGCCAGCAGCTTGGCGGTGAGGTACACTGAAGCTTTCTTT. Translated: CASSLAVRYTEAFF. The rearrangement joins TRBV5-1 to TRBJ1-1, with D unclear. The CDR3 has 14 amino acids. V was pared by 0 bases and J by 3 bases, with 9 bases between. The germline CDR1 and CDR2 sequences are SGHRS and YFSETQ.

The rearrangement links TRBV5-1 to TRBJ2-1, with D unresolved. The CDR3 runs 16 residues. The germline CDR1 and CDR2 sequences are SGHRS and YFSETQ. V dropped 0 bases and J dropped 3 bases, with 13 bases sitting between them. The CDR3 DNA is TGCGCCAGCAGCTTGGAGTCTAGTCTCGGCTACAATGAGCAGTTCTTC. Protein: CASSLESSLGYNEQFF.

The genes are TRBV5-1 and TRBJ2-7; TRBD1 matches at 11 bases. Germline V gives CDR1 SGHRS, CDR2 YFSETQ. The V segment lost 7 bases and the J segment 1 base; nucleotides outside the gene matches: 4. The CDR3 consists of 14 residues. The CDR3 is CASSGTGGSYEQYF. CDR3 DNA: TGCGCCAGCTCCGGGACAGGGGGTTCCTACGAGCAGTACTTC.

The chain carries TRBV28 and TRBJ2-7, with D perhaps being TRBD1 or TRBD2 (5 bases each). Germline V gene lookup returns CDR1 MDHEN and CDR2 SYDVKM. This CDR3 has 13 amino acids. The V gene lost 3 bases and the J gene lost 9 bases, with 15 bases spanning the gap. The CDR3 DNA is TGTGCCAGCAGTTTCCCACCCGGGACCGGGCAGTACTTC. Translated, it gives CASSFPPGTGQYF.

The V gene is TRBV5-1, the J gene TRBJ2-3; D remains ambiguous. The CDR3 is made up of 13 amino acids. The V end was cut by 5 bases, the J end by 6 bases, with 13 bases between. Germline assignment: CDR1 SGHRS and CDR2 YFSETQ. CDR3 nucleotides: TGCGCCAGCAGTAGAAGTAATTACGATACGCAGTATTTT. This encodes CASSRSNYDTQYF. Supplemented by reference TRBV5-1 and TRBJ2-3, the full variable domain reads KAGVTQTPRYLIKTRGQQVTLSCSPISGHRSVSWYQQTPGQGLQFLFEYFSETQRNKGNFPGRFSGRQFSNSRSEMNVSTLELGDSALYLCASSRSNYDTQYFGPGTRLTVL.

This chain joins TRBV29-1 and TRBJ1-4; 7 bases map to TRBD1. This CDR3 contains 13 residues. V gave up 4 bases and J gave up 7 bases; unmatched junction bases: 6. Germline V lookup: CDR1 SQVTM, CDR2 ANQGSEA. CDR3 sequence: CSVVEGAGEKLFF. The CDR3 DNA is TGCAGCGTTGTGGAGGGGGCTGGTGAAAAACTGTTTTTT. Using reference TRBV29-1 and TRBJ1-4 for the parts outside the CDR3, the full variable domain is SAVISQKPSRDICQRGTSLTIQCQVDSQVTMMFWYRQQPGQSLTLIATANQGSEATYESGFVIDKFPISRPNLTFSTLTVSNMSPEDSSIYLCSVVEGAGEKLFFGSGTQLSVL.

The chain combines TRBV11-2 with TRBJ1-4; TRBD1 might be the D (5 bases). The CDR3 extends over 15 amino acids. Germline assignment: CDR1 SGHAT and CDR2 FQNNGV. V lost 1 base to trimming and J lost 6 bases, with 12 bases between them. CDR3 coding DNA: TGTGCCAGCAGCTTAGTCAGGGCGCAAGATGAAAAACTGTTTTTT. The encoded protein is CASSLVRAQDEKLFF.

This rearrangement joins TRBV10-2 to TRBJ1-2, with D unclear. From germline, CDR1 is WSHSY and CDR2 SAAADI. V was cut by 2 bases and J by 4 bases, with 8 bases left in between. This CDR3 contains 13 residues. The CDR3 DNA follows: TGCGCCAGCAGTGAGCCAGGAGCCTATGGCTACACCTTC. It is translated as CASSEPGAYGYTF.

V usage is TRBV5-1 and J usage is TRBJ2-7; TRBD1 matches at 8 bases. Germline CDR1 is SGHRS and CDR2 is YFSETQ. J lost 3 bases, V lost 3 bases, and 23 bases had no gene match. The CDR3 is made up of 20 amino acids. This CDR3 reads CASSSPSGQGNSNIHYEQYF. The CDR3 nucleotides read TGCGCCAGCAGCTCGCCGTCCGGACAGGGAAACTCCAATATTCACTACGAGCAGTACTTC.

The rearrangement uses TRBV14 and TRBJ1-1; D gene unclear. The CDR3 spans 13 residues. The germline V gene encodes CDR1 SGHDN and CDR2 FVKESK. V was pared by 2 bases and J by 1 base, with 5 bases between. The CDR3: CASSQHANTEAFF. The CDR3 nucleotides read TGTGCCAGCAGCCAACATGCGAACACTGAAGCTTTCTTT.

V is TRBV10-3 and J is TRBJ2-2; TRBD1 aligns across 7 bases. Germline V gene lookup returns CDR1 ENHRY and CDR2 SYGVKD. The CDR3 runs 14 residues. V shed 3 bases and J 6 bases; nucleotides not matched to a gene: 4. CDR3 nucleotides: TGTGCCATCAGTGACCGGACAGGTCCCGGGGAGCTGTTTTTT. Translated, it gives CAISDRTGPGELFF.

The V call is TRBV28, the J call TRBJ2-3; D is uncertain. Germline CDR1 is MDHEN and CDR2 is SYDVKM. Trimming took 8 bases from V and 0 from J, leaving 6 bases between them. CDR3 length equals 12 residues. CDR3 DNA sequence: TGTGCCAGCTGCTCTAGCACAGATACGCAGTATTTT. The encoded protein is CASCSSTDTQYF. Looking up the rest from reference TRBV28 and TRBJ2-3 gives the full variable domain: DVKVTQSSRYLVKRTGEKVFLECVQDMDHENMFWYRQDPGLGLRLIYFSYDVKMKEKGDIPEGYSVSREKKERFSLILESASTNQTSMYLCASCSSTDTQYFGPGTRLTVL.

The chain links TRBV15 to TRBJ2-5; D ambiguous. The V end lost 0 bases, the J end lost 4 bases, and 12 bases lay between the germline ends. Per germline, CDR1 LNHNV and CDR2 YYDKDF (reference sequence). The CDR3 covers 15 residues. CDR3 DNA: TGTGCCACCAGCAGAGATGGGCAGGTCCGAGAGACCCAGTACTTC. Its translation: CATSRDGQVRETQYF.

Written as DNA, the CDR3 is TGTGCCAGCAGTTGGTCAGGAGAGCGCGAGCAGTACTTC. It specifies CASSWSGEREQYF. The chain is built from TRBV27 and TRBJ2-7; D is unclear. Germline CDR1 is MNHEY and CDR2 is SMNVEV (reference sequence). The V end lost 4 bases, the J end lost 6 bases, and 13 bases lay between the germline ends. The CDR3 runs 13 residues.

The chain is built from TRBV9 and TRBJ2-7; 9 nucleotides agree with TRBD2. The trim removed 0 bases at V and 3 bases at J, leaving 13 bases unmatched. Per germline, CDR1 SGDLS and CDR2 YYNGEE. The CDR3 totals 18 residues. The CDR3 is CASSVGPGLAVGNYEQYF. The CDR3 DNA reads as TGTGCCAGCAGCGTAGGCCCGGGACTAGCAGTCGGCAACTACGAGCAGTACTTC.

CDR3 residues: CASSLSHTGEWLNEQFF. The CDR3 bases are TGTGCCAGCAGTTTATCTCATACAGGGGAATGGTTAAATGAGCAGTTCTTC. The rearrangement links TRBV27 to TRBJ2-1; 7 nucleotides agree with TRBD1. CDR1 and CDR2 from the germline V gene are MNHEY and SMNVEV (reference sequence). The V gene end was trimmed by 0 bases and the J gene end by 7 bases; junction bases not matched to a gene: 12. The CDR3 consists of 17 residues.

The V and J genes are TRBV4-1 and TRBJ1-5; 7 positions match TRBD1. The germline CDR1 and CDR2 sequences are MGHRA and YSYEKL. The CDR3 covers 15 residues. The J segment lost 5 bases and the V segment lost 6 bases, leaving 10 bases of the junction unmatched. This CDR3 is CASSGDRERDQPQHF. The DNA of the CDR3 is TGCGCCAGCAGTGGCGACAGGGAGAGGGATCAGCCCCAGCATTTT.

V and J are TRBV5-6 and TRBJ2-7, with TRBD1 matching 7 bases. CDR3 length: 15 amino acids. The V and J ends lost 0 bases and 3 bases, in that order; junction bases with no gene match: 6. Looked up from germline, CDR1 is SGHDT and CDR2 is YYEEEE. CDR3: CASSLGYQGDYEQYF. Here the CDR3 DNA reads TGTGCCAGCAGCTTGGGGTATCAGGGGGACTACGAGCAGTACTTC.

The CDR3 here is CASSLRGPNTEAFF. In nucleotides, the CDR3 is TGTGCCAGCAGCCTCAGGGGCCCGAACACTGAAGCTTTCTTT. The V gene is TRBV7-6, the J gene TRBJ1-1; the D gene is possibly TRBD1 (6 bases). Germline CDR1 reads SGHVS; CDR2 reads FNYEAQ. The length of the CDR3 is 14 residues. Deletions cut 5 bases from V and 1 base from J, with 11 bases between.

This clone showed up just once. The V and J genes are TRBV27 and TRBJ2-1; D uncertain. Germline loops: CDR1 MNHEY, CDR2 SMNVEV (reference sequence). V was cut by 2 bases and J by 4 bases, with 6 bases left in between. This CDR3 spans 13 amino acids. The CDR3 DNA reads TGTGCCAGCAGTTTAGACCCTTACAATGAGCAGTTCTTC. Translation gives CASSLDPYNEQFF.

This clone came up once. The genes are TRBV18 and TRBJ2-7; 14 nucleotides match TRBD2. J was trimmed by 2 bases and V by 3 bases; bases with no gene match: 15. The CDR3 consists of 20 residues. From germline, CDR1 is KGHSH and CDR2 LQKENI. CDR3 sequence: CASSPLPYGTSGRITYEQYF. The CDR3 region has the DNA TGTGCCAGCTCACCCTTACCCTACGGGACTAGCGGGAGAATAACCTACGAGCAGTACTTC.

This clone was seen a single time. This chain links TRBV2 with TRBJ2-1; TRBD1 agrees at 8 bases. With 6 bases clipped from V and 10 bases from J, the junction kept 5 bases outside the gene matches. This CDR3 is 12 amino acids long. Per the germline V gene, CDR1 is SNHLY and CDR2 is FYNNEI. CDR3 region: CASRPGGGEQFF. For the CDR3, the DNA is TGTGCCAGCAGGCCAGGGGGCGGCGAGCAGTTCTTC.

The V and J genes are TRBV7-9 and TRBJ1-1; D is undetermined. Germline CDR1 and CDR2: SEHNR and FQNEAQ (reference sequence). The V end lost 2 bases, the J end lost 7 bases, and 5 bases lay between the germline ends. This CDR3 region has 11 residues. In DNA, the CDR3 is TGTGCCAGCAGCTTATTAGGTGAAGCTTTCTTT. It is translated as CASSLLGEAFF.

As DNA, the CDR3 is TGCGCCAGCAGCTTGGCAGGGCCCAGGGCCAATGAGCAGTTCTTC. It specifies CASSLAGPRANEQFF. The chain carries TRBV5-1 and TRBJ2-1, with D tentatively TRBD1 (5 bases). Germline lookup yields CDR1 SGHRS and CDR2 YFSETQ. The CDR3 sequence is 15 residues long. V was clipped by 0 bases and J by 6 bases, with 13 bases between them.